Listed below are T cell receptor beta chains from one sample, sequenced in a study of CD8+ T cells in alopecia areata. Sequencing was performed with immunoSEQ multiplex PCR; in TCRdb, only in-frame clones are kept and a portion is missing. Among about 140,000 clones listed, 70% to 90% were seen once. The starting material was CD8+ T cells sorted from blood, obtained at week 4, from a patient treated with tofacitinib. These receptors were taken from a human donor with alopecia areata. Both conserved end residues are part of each CDR3. The order of the fields is V gene, D gene, J gene, clone size, CDR3 DNA, CDR3 protein. D genes are given only for firm matches. A row's size may be missing; if present it is once, few, many or a size class.

V: TRBV9; D: TRBD1; J: TRBJ2-2; size: .; DNA: TGTGCCAGCAGCGTAGGTCAGGGGGCGATCACCGGGGAGCTGTTTTTT; CDR3: CASSVGQGAITGELFF
V: TRBV29-1; D: TRBD2; J: TRBJ2-3; size: .; DNA: TGCAGCGTTGATGGACTAGAGGCAGATACGCAGTATTTT; CDR3: CSVDGLEADTQYF
V: TRBV29-1; D: TRBD1; J: TRBJ2-2; size: once; DNA: TGCAGCGTCACAGGGGTGGTTCACACCGGGGAGCTGTTTTTT; CDR3: CSVTGVVHTGELFF
V: TRBV9; D: .; J: TRBJ1-1; size: .; DNA: TGTGCCAGCAGCGTAGGAGGTGGGAGCACTGAAGCTTTCTTT; CDR3: CASSVGGGSTEAFF
V: TRBV27; D: .; J: TRBJ2-1; size: .; DNA: TGTGCCAGCAGTTTAAGCCTAGCTACCACCTACAATGAGCAGTTCTTC; CDR3: CASSLSLATTYNEQFF
V: TRBV30; D: TRBD1; J: TRBJ2-7; size: .; DNA: TGTGCCTGGAAGGGACAGGGCGACGAGCAGTACTTC; CDR3: CAWKGQGDEQYF
V: TRBV25-1; D: .; J: TRBJ2-3; size: .; DNA: TGTGCCAGCAGTGAATATTTACCCCTAACTACTAGCACAGATACGCAGTATTTT; CDR3: CASSEYLPLTTSTDTQYF
V: TRBV7-4; D: .; J: TRBJ2-4; size: once; DNA: TGTGCCAGCAGCTTAAATCGGTCCGCCTTAGCCAAAAACATTCAGTACTTC; CDR3: CASSLNRSALAKNIQYF
V: TRBV25-1; D: .; J: TRBJ1-2; size: .; DNA: TGTGCCAGCAGTGTATACAGCGACGACTATGGCTACACCTTC; CDR3: CASSVYSDDYGYTF
V: TRBV10-3; D: .; J: TRBJ1-4; size: .; DNA: TGTGCCATCAGTGAGGGAGAAAAACTGTTTTTT; CDR3: CAISEGEKLFF
V: TRBV29-1; D: .; J: TRBJ2-7; size: .; DNA: TGCAGCGTTGCTCCCAGGGAAAGTGGCTACGAGCAGTACTTC; CDR3: CSVAPRESGYEQYF
V: TRBV7-6; D: .; J: TRBJ2-7; size: .; DNA: TGTGCCAGCAGCTTAGTCACCAACGAGCAGTACTTC; CDR3: CASSLVTNEQYF
V: TRBV5-6; D: .; J: TRBJ2-6; size: once; DNA: TGTGCCAGCAGCCGGTCGAAATTGGCGGGGGCCAACGTCCTGACTTTC; CDR3: CASSRSKLAGANVLTF
V: TRBV29-1; D: .; J: TRBJ2-5; size: .; DNA: TGCAGCGTTGAACCTAGTTTTGAGACCCAGTACTTC; CDR3: CSVEPSFETQYF
V: TRBV4-1; D: TRBD2; J: TRBJ2-3; size: .; DNA: TGCGCCAGCAGCCTCGGGACTAGCGGGGGAGTTATGGATACGCAGTATTTT; CDR3: CASSLGTSGGVMDTQYF
V: TRBV4-1; D: .; J: TRBJ2-5; size: .; DNA: TGCGCCAGCAGCCAAGGACCGGGTAAAGAGACCCAGTACTTC; CDR3: CASSQGPGKETQYF
V: TRBV7-6; D: .; J: TRBJ1-1; size: .; DNA: TGTGCCAGCAGCTTAGTGGAGTCCACTGAAGCTTTCTTT; CDR3: CASSLVESTEAFF
V: TRBV27; D: .; J: TRBJ1-1; size: .; DNA: TGTGCCAGCAGTCTGGGGATGAACACTGAAGCTTTCTTT; CDR3: CASSLGMNTEAFF
V: TRBV28; D: .; J: TRBJ2-3; size: once; DNA: TGTGCCAGCACCCTACAGGGTTATCCCCCAGATACGCAGTATTTT; CDR3: CASTLQGYPPDTQYF
V: TRBV29-1; D: TRBD2; J: TRBJ2-7; size: .; DNA: TGCAGCGTTGAAGATCAGCCGGGAGGCACCTACGAGCAGTACTTC; CDR3: CSVEDQPGGTYEQYF
V: TRBV2; D: .; J: TRBJ2-7; size: .; DNA: TGTGCCAGCAGTGGGGGGGACACCATTCAACCGGGCTTC; CDR3: CASSGGDTIQPGF
V: TRBV30; D: TRBD1; J: TRBJ1-1; size: .; DNA: TGTGCCTGGAGTGTACAGCAGGGGGTGGAAGCTTTCTTT; CDR3: CAWSVQQGVEAFF
V: TRBV7-9; D: .; J: TRBJ2-5; size: .; DNA: TGTGCCAGCAGCGAGGACAGCCAAGAGACCCAGTACTTC; CDR3: CASSEDSQETQYF
V: TRBV5-1; D: .; J: TRBJ2-5; size: .; DNA: TGCGCCAGCAGCTTGGTGGGGGCACGAGAGACCCAGTACTTC; CDR3: CASSLVGARETQYF
V: TRBV19; D: TRBD1; J: TRBJ1-5; size: .; DNA: TGTGCCAGTAGTATGAGGCAGGGGGCAGGTCAGCCCCAGCATTTT; CDR3: CASSMRQGAGQPQHF
V: TRBV30; D: .; J: TRBJ2-7; size: .; DNA: TGTGCCTGGAGTGGTGAAGGGCTTTACTACGAGCAGTACTTC; CDR3: CAWSGEGLYYEQYF
V: TRBV2; D: .; J: TRBJ1-4; size: .; DNA: TGTGCCATCAACCCGGGCCAAGCTGCTACTAATGAAAAACTGTTTTTT; CDR3: CAINPGQAATNEKLFF
V: TRBV6-5; D: .; J: TRBJ2-2; size: .; DNA: TGTGCCAGCATCCCCGTGAGCACCGGGGAGCTGTTTTTT; CDR3: CASIPVSTGELFF
V: TRBV29-1; D: TRBD2; J: TRBJ2-1; size: .; DNA: TGCAGCGTTGGACTAGCGGGAGAACCCTACAATGAGCAGTTCTTC; CDR3: CSVGLAGEPYNEQFF
V: TRBV4-2; D: TRBD2; J: TRBJ2-1; size: .; DNA: TGTGCCAGCACTCCCCGGACTAGCGGGGGGGCGAATGAGCAGCTCTTC; CDR3: CASTPRTSGGANEQLF
V: TRBV27; D: TRBD1; J: TRBJ2-7; size: .; DNA: TGTGCCAGCACCCTAGGGACAGGGGGTTACGAGCAGTACTTC; CDR3: CASTLGTGGYEQYF
V: TRBV5-4; D: .; J: TRBJ2-2; size: .; DNA: TGTGCCAGCAGTGGGACTTACACCGGGGAGCTGTTTTTT; CDR3: CASSGTYTGELFF
V: TRBV7-9; D: TRBD1; J: TRBJ2-4; size: .; DNA: TGTGCCAGCAGCCGATCCGGGACAGGGGAAGCCAAAAACATTCAGTACTTC; CDR3: CASSRSGTGEAKNIQYF
V: TRBV4-1; D: TRBD2; J: TRBJ2-3; size: once; DNA: TGCGCCAGCAGCCAACCAAAAGCGGGAGGAGCAGATACGCAGTATTTT; CDR3: CASSQPKAGGADTQYF
V: TRBV5-6; D: .; J: TRBJ1-5; size: .; DNA: TGTGCCAGCAGCTTGGATAATCAGCCCCAGCATTTT; CDR3: CASSLDNQPQHF
V: TRBV4-1; D: .; J: TRBJ2-7; size: .; DNA: TGCGCCAGCAGCCCAGGTATGGGGACCTACGAGCAGTACTTC; CDR3: CASSPGMGTYEQYF
V: TRBV5-4; D: TRBD2; J: TRBJ2-1; size: .; DNA: TGTGCCAGCAGCCCCCGCCTGCGGGGGGGCTCGAATGAGCAGTTCTTC; CDR3: CASSPRLRGGSNEQFF
V: TRBV29-1; D: TRBD1; J: TRBJ2-7; size: .; DNA: TGCAGCGTGGAACAGGGGCTTCCCGGAGAGCAGTACTTC; CDR3: CSVEQGLPGEQYF
V: TRBV29-1; D: .; J: TRBJ2-2; size: .; DNA: TGCAGCGTTGAAGTGTCCCAGGGAGGGGAGCTGTTTTTT; CDR3: CSVEVSQGGELFF
V: TRBV7-2; D: .; J: TRBJ1-1; size: .; DNA: TGTGCCAGCAGTCTTAGTAACGGTAACACTGAAGCTTTCTTT; CDR3: CASSLSNGNTEAFF
V: TRBV5-1; D: TRBD1; J: TRBJ2-3; size: few; DNA: TGCGCCAGCAGCTTGGCACAGGGGGCAGACGATACGCAGTATTTT; CDR3: CASSLAQGADDTQYF
V: TRBV7-8; D: TRBD1; J: TRBJ2-3; size: .; DNA: TGTGCCAGCAGCGAGACAGGGTATATGGGGCCAGATACGCAGTATTTT; CDR3: CASSETGYMGPDTQYF
V: TRBV29-1; D: TRBD1; J: TRBJ2-2; size: .; DNA: TGCAGCGTTGCGACAGGGCCCACCGGGGAGCTGTTTTTT; CDR3: CSVATGPTGELFF
V: TRBV9; D: .; J: TRBJ2-5; size: .; DNA: TGTGCCAGCAGCGGGGGAGGTGGAGGAGGGCCTACAGAGACCCAGTACTTC; CDR3: CASSGGGGGGPTETQYF
V: TRBV29-1; D: .; J: TRBJ1-4; size: .; DNA: TGCAGCGTTGAAGGTCAGGCAACTAATGAAAAACTGTTTTTT; CDR3: CSVEGQATNEKLFF
V: TRBV4-1; D: .; J: TRBJ2-5; size: few; DNA: TGCGCCAGCAGCCAAGAGAGAGTCCAAGAGACCCAGTACTTC; CDR3: CASSQERVQETQYF
V: TRBV7-6; D: .; J: TRBJ2-3; size: .; DNA: TGTGCCAGCAGCTTAGTTGTCGTTCCAGATACGCAGTATTTT; CDR3: CASSLVVVPDTQYF
V: TRBV10-3; D: .; J: TRBJ2-5; size: .; DNA: TGTGCCATCAGTGAGGCAGGACAAGAGACCCAGTACTTC; CDR3: CAISEAGQETQYF
V: TRBV14; D: .; J: TRBJ2-7; size: .; DNA: TGTGCCAGCAGCCAGGGGGCGTATTACGAGCAGTACTTC; CDR3: CASSQGAYYEQYF
V: TRBV18; D: .; J: TRBJ2-5; size: once; DNA: TGTGCCAGCTCGGGCGAACGAGAGACCCAGTACTTC; CDR3: CASSGERETQYF
V: TRBV29-1; D: .; J: TRBJ2-7; size: once; DNA: TGCAGCGTTGAAGATGAGGGAGTAGGGTCCTACGAGCAGTACTTC; CDR3: CSVEDEGVGSYEQYF
V: TRBV19; D: TRBD1; J: TRBJ2-7; size: few; DNA: TGTGCCAGTAGTACGGGACAGGGCGGCGAGCAGTACTTC; CDR3: CASSTGQGGEQYF
V: TRBV29-1; D: .; J: TRBJ2-7; size: .; DNA: TGCAGCGTTGAATTAGATATGCCCTACGAGCAGTACTTC; CDR3: CSVELDMPYEQYF
V: TRBV10-2; D: .; J: TRBJ1-2; size: .; DNA: TGCGCCAGCAGTGAGTCGGGGCCTCGGGGCTACACCTTC; CDR3: CASSESGPRGYTF
V: TRBV18; D: .; J: TRBJ2-2; size: .; DNA: TGTGCCACCGGGTCGGCGTTCGGGGAGCTGTTTTTT; CDR3: CATGSAFGELFF
V: TRBV23-1; D: .; J: TRBJ2-2; size: .; DNA: TGCGCCAGCAGTCCACGCAGTCCCGGGGTTGGCACCGGGGAGCTGTTTTTT; CDR3: CASSPRSPGVGTGELFF
V: TRBV5-1; D: .; J: TRBJ1-1; size: .; DNA: TGCGCCAGCAGCTTGAGCGGTCTTAACACTGAAGCTTTCTTT; CDR3: CASSLSGLNTEAFF
V: TRBV30; D: .; J: TRBJ1-2; size: .; DNA: TGTGCCTGGAGAGGGCCCTGGGATGGCTACACCTTC; CDR3: CAWRGPWDGYTF